This is a list of T cell receptor beta chains from one sample in a study of metastatic and nonmetastatic thyroid tumors. TCRdb re-called clones from the PCR reads using MiXCR. The data show 39,000 or so clones, roughly 50% seen once. The sample comprised tumor tissue. These receptors were taken from a male donor with papillary thyroid cancer or a benign thyroid nodule (not recorded which). Some clones in this sample may be carry-over from other donors' samples. CDR3s leave out the opening cysteine and the closing phenylalanine or tryptophan.

V gene,J gene,CDR3 protein
TRBV5-6,TRBJ1-2,ASSRPTSYGYT
TRBV5-1,TRBJ2-3,ASSSTSGSDTQY
TRBV7-2,TRBJ2-5,ASSLGWGRGTY
TRBV15,TRBJ2-6,ATSRAFSSGANVLT
TRBV19,TRBJ2-7,ATDWDPIRLPYEQY
TRBV5-1,TRBJ1-2,ASSSIVPDRTRDGYT
TRBV24-1,TRBJ1-2,ATSDPKTGQGYGYT
TRBV30,TRBJ2-7,AWSVPARGRYEQY
TRBV20-1,TRBJ1-3,SAMTGVGNTIY
TRBV11-3,TRBJ2-1,ASSLRGRGYNEQF
TRBV20-1,TRBJ2-7,SVTSGASYEQY
TRBV2,TRBJ2-7,ASIGRLDFSYEQY
TRBV11-2,TRBJ1-2,ASIPLGGSGYT
TRBV20-1,TRBJ2-7,SARGSGGLTYEQY